These T cell receptor beta chains were read from a single sample in a study of control samples from healthy donors and cancer patients. Here immunoSEQ multiplex PCR was the method, and the copy in TCRdb shows in-frame clones only, minus some. The data hold around 150,000 clones, with approximately 93% observed a single time. Sequencing input: blood. These TCRs come from a woman aged 40-49 years in good health. The conserved cysteine and the conserved F or W are not part of the CDR3 here. Clone size is shown for a subset of rows, as once, few, many or a class of expanded clone.

size	V	J	CDR3
.	TRBV15	TRBJ2-4	ATSRDAGTYSYQY
.	TRBV2	TRBJ1-4	ASSLYLSNEKLF
.	TRBV27	TRBJ1-5	ASGQRQGVNSNQPQH
once	TRBV10-3	TRBJ1-2	AISRQDSYGYT
once	TRBV10-3	TRBJ2-5	AISGTGTNQETQY
.	TRBV5-4	TRBJ2-7	ASSPTDHYEQY
.	TRBV14	TRBJ2-3	ASSQDRSQRRERGIDTQY
once	TRBV19	TRBJ2-6	ATSLGMKWAGANVLT
.	TRBV19	TRBJ2-7	ASSISRDTFYEQY
.	TRBV4-3	TRBJ1-6	ASSQHGPYNSPLH
.	TRBV7-2	TRBJ1-2	ASSPRDTNYGYT
.	TRBV18	TRBJ1-2	ASSPPGDDGYT
.	TRBV5-4	TRBJ2-6	ASSFGQSSGANVLT
.	TRBV7-6	TRBJ1-2	ASSLAGPRDGYT
.	TRBV2	TRBJ1-6	ASCYSYNSPLH
.	TRBV7-3	TRBJ2-1	ASSSRDYYNEQF
.	TRBV5-6	TRBJ1-2	ASSLGSGLGYT
.	TRBV6-2/TRBV6-3	TRBJ1-1	ASSYRVSRTEAF
once	TRBV19	TRBJ1-1	ARRTDSTEAF
once	TRBV19	TRBJ1-5	AIQGGNQPQH
.	TRBV11-3	TRBJ2-1	ASSLGLERGGAYNEQF
.	TRBV6-5	TRBJ1-2	ASSYSGSGSGYT
few	TRBV18	TRBJ1-2	ASSPQGEWGYGYT
.	TRBV27	TRBJ1-2	ASYGGWAGYT
.	TRBV7-3	TRBJ1-3	ASSLNGLNSGNTIY
.	TRBV6-6	TRBJ2-1	ASRDTSGRAWVF
.	TRBV10-3	TRBJ2-7	AIRGQVGSYEQY
.	TRBV29-1	TRBJ2-5	SARWSKETQY
.	TRBV6-5	TRBJ1-2	ASTSRGRYYYGYT
.	TRBV29-1	TRBJ2-5	SVALDARRETQY
once	TRBV19	TRBJ1-2	ASSIGGRTGNGYT
.	TRBV27	TRBJ2-5	ASSPWGRETQY
.	TRBV29-1	TRBJ1-2	SAVGETGHYGYT
.	TRBV19	TRBJ2-7	ASRGGGNDGQY
.	TRBV7-9	TRBJ1-3	ASSLSVSGNTIY
.	TRBV5-6	TRBJ1-1	ASSPTGVNTEAF
.	TRBV6-2/TRBV6-3	TRBJ2-3	ASSQSPDRGTQY
.	TRBV5-4	TRBJ2-5	ASSYHRGRVVTQY
.	TRBV7-3	TRBJ1-2	ASSALAGGRGYT
.	TRBV7-8	TRBJ1-4	ASSDLWASNEKLF
.	TRBV5-8	TRBJ2-7	ASSATGQGFLEQY
.	TRBV15	TRBJ2-3	ATSFGEGTQY
once	TRBV4-1	TRBJ1-4	ASSQERQGRKLF
.	TRBV2	TRBJ1-4	ASSNRDIATNEKLF
.	TRBV30	TRBJ1-6	AWMKHNSPLH